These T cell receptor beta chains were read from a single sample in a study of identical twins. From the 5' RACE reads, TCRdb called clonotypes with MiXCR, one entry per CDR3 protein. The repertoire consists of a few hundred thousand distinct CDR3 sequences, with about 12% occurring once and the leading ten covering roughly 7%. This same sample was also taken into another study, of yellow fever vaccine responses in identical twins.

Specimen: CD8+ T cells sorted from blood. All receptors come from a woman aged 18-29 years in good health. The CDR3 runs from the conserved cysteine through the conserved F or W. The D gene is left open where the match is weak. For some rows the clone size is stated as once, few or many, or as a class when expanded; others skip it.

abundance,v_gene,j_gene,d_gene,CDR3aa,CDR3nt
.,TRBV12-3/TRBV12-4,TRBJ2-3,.,CASSLEALVVAASSTDTQYF,TGTGCCAGCAGTTTGGAGGCTTTGGTTGTGGCCGCCTCTAGCACAGATACGCAGTATTTT
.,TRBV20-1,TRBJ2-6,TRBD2,CSARVWTSGQSSGANVLTF,TGCAGTGCTAGAGTCTGGACTAGCGGACAGAGCTCTGGGGCCAACGTCCTGACTTTC
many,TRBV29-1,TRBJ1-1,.,CSVRLDTEAFF,TGCAGCGTTCGGTTGGACACTGAAGCTTTCTTT
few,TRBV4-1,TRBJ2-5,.,CASSPSRRAGAQETQYF,TGCGCCAGCAGCCCCTCTCGGCGGGCCGGGGCCCAAGAGACCCAGTACTTC
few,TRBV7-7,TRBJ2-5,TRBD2,CASSSTSGSRETQYF,TGTGCCAGCAGCTCCACTAGCGGGAGCAGGGAGACCCAGTACTTC
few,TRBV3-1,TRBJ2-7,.,CASSTSPNYEQYF,TGTGCCAGCAGCACAAGCCCCAATTACGAGCAGTACTTC
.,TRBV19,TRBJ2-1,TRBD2,CASSNSGRASNEQFF,TGTGCCAGTAGTAATAGCGGGAGGGCCTCCAATGAGCAGTTCTTC
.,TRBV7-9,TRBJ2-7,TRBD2,CASSATPVAGAYEQYF,TGTGCCAGCAGCGCTACACCCGTAGCGGGAGCTTACGAGCAGTACTTC
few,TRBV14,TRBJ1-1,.,CASSHIPLNPNTEAFF,TGTGCCAGCAGCCACATCCCTTTAAATCCGAACACTGAAGCTTTCTTT
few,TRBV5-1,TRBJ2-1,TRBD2,CASSPPSGGIHNEQFF,TGCGCCAGCAGCCCTCCGAGCGGGGGGATTCACAATGAGCAGTTCTTC
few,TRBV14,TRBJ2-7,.,CASSPWLWSDEQYF,TGTGCCAGCAGCCCCTGGCTGTGGAGCGACGAGCAGTACTTC
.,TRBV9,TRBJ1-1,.,CASSVVGPEAFF,TGTGCCAGCAGCGTAGTAGGACCGGAAGCTTTCTTT
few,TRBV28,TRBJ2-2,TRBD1,CASSLDRTGGTGELFF,TGTGCCAGCAGTTTAGATCGGACAGGGGGCACCGGGGAGCTGTTTTTT
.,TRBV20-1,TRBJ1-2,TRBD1,CSAETGTGDPGYTF,TGCAGTGCTGAAACCGGGACAGGGGATCCAGGCTACACCTTC
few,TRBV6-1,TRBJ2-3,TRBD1,CASSDIGGPGNTQYF,TGTGCCAGCAGTGATATAGGGGGCCCCGGCAATACGCAGTATTTT
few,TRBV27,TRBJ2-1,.,CASSLSPQGGYEQFF,TGTGCCAGCAGTTTATCTCCTCAGGGGGGGTATGAGCAGTTCTTC
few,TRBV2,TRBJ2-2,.,CASRVGLGDTGELFF,TGTGCCAGCAGGGTGGGCTTGGGTGACACCGGGGAGCTGTTTTTT
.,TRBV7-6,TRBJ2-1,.,CASSLESGDEQFF,TGTGCCAGCAGCTTAGAGTCTGGGGATGAGCAGTTCTTC